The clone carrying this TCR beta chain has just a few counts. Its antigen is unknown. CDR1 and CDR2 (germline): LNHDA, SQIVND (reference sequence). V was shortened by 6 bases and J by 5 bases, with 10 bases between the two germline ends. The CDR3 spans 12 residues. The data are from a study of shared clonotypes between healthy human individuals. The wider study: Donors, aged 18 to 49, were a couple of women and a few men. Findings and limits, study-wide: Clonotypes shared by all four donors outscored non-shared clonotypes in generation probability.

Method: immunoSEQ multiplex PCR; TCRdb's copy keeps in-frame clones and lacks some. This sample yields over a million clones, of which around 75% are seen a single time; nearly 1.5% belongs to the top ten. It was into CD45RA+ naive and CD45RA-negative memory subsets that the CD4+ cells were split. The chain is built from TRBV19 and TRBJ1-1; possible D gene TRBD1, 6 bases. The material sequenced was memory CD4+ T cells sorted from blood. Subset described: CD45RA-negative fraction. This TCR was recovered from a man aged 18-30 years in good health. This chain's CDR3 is CASSRGRTEAFF. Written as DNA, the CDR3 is TGTGCCAGTAGCAGGGGCCGGACTGAAGCTTTCTTT.